This T cell receptor beta chain derives from a study of neurological immune-mediated disorders. TCRdb fed the 5' RACE reads into MiXCR, producing one record per CDR3 protein. The profile covers some 60,000 distinct CDR3 sequences, with about 10% appearing a single time and about 6.6% taken by the ten largest. Of note for this clonotype: Its antigen is currently unknown.

Time point in this sample: longitudinal time-point 1 (baseline). Study results and caveats: Across subjects, expanded clones had no CDR3 amino acid sequences in common, pointing to private repertoires in all groups.

Deletions cut 4 bases from V and 9 bases from J, with 10 bases between. This CDR3 is built from 12 residues. Germline lookup yields CDR1 SQVTM and CDR2 ANQGSEA. The material sequenced was PBMCs. The source of this sequence is a male donor with HTLV-1-associated myelopathy (HAM/TSP). The V call is TRBV29-1, the J call TRBJ2-6, with a tentative D call TRBD2 (5 bases). The CDR3 is CSVAWGDNVLTF. CDR3 DNA sequence: TGCAGCGTTGCGTGGGGAGACAACGTCCTGACTTTC.